The entry below gives a single T cell receptor (beta chain) sequence along with its context. This sample is drawn from a study of blood T cell repertoires in COVID-19. Study context: Samples came from the United States, Italy and Spain, spanning acute and convalescent COVID-19. PBMCs, B-cell-depleted T cells, or T cells were the source of the cDNA or gDNA that made up the material.

Trimming cost V 3 bases and J 4 bases; bases outside gene matches: 6. Germline CDR1 is LGHNA and CDR2 is YNFKEQ. The CDR3 loop spans 16 amino acids. Authors' data handling: It was from reference gene primer amplification that nucleated cell counts were estimated. Sequencing was performed with immunoSEQ multiplex PCR; in TCRdb, only in-frame clones are kept and a portion is missing. The D gene and trimming were derived from the DNA, and the V and J assignments and clone size from that table. The table lists 200,000 or so clones, approximately 79% of them singletons. This receptor was taken from a man aged 55-75 years with active or convalescent COVID-19. This chain uses TRBV4-2 with TRBJ2-2; 9 bases are shared with TRBD1. The sample consisted of peripheral blood. The CDR3: CASSQGTGLPTGELFF. CDR3 bases: TGTGCCAGCAGCCAGGGGACAGGGCTTCCCACCGGGGAGCTGTTTTTT.